A selection of T cell receptor beta chains follows, all from one sample in a study of cytomegalovirus exposure and HLA in healthy donors. The assay was immunoSEQ multiplex PCR, and TCRdb's table has in-frame clones only and misses some. This table has 130,000 to 150,000 clones, approximately 80% appearing once. Sequencing was performed on PBMCs. The receptors come from a woman younger than 30 in good health and CMV-seropositive. Both conserved end residues are part of each CDR3. D genes are given only for firm matches. Clone size is shown for a subset of rows, as once, few, many or a class of expanded clone.

d_gene	v_gene	abundance	j_gene	CDR3aa	CDR3nt
NA	TRBV7-9	NA	TRBJ2-1	CASSLVQNEQFF	TGTGCCAGCAGCTTAGTGCAGAATGAGCAGTTCTTC
NA	TRBV20-1	NA	TRBJ2-3	CSAVPGGAQYF	TGCAGTGCGGTACCGGGGGGCGCGCAGTATTTT
TRBD1	TRBV7-2	NA	TRBJ1-1	CASSLGETGITEAFF	TGTGCCAGCAGCTTAGGGGAGACAGGGATCACTGAAGCTTTCTTT
NA	TRBV6-5	once	TRBJ2-7	CASRISREGNYEQYF	TGTGCCAGCAGGATCTCCCGGGAAGGTAACTACGAGCAGTACTTC
NA	TRBV6-1	NA	TRBJ1-1	CASSFLTSDTEAFF	TGTGCCAGCAGTTTCCTTACATCAGACACTGAAGCTTTCTTT
TRBD2	TRBV11-2	NA	TRBJ2-1	CASSSQLAGAYNEQFF	TGTGCCAGCAGCTCGCAACTAGCGGGGGCCTACAATGAGCAGTTCTTC
NA	TRBV2	NA	TRBJ1-6	CASSEIWGRVNSPLHF	TGTGCCAGCAGTGAGATATGGGGGCGGGTTAATTCACCCCTCCACTTT
TRBD2	TRBV5-4	few	TRBJ2-5	CASSLRGGETQYF	TGTGCCAGCAGCTTGCGGGGGGGAGAGACCCAGTACTTC
TRBD2	TRBV13	once	TRBJ2-1	CASSSGTSGGNEQFF	TGTGCCAGCAGCTCCGGGACTAGCGGTGGCAATGAGCAGTTCTTC
NA	TRBV5-6	NA	TRBJ1-2	CASSFRQGYTF	TGTGCCAGCAGCTTCCGACAGGGCTACACCTTC
NA	TRBV5-1	NA	TRBJ2-5	CASSLDLETQYF	TGCGCCAGCAGCTTGGATCTGGAGACCCAGTACTTC
TRBD2	TRBV9	NA	TRBJ2-1	CASSVSASGNNEQFF	TGTGCCAGCAGCGTAAGCGCTAGCGGAAACAATGAGCAGTTCTTC